The TCR beta chain under discussion was sequenced for a study of CD8 T cells in Susac syndrome. This clonotype was seen a single time. As yet, its antigen is unknown. Study findings and constraints: As the study acknowledged, the number of individuals in its TCR sequencing and HLA analysis was relatively small.

Sequencing targeted TCR beta in blood CD8+ and CD4+ T cells. An amount of RNA that ranged from roughly 0.45 to 1 ug was reverse transcribed with random hexamers. TCRdb passed the immunoSEQ multiplex PCR reads through MiXCR, listing each CDR3 protein once. Of about 180,000 distinct CDR3 sequences in the sample, roughly 94% are singletons; the top ten hold roughly 0.11%. V was clipped by 6 bases and J by 7 bases, with 18 bases between them. This CDR3 comprises 15 residues. Specimen: CD4+ T cells from PBMCs. The chain joins TRBV12-3 or TRBV12-4 to TRBJ2-2; no clear D gene. The origin of this receptor is a human donor with Susac syndrome. DNA for the CDR3: TGTGCCAGCAGGCCGTCGACCACGAGGATCGGGGAGCTGTTTTTT. Translated: CASRPSTTRIGELFF.